These 26 T cell receptor beta chains were all obtained from the same sample, sequenced in a study of human T cells and chemical hapten exposure. TCRdb independently ran MiXCR on the 5' RACE reads; one entry per CDR3 protein. Here the sample spans 65,000 to 90,000 distinct CDR3 sequences, roughly 15% being singletons. Researchers extracted total RNA from unfractionated whole blood. Every receptor here comes from a female donor in good health.

The V gene is TRBV29-1, the J gene TRBJ2-4, with 9 bases lining up with TRBD2. CDR1 and CDR2 (germline): SQVTM, ANQGSEA. V trimming: 7 bases; J trimming: 3 bases; junction bases outside the gene matches: 7. This CDR3 is built from 14 residues. The CDR3 DNA reads TGCAGCGGACAGCGGGGGGCTGACAAAAACATTCAGTACTTC. Translated, it gives CSGQRGADKNIQYF.

This clonotype was seen ten or more times. This chain uses TRBV20-1 with TRBJ1-5; D remains unclear. The CDR3 contains 12 residues. CDR1 is DFQATT, CDR2 SNEGSKA, per germline (reference sequence). V lost 7 bases, J lost 3 bases, and 10 bases lay in between. This chain's CDR3 is CSGASNNQPQHF. CDR3 sequence (DNA): TGCAGTGGGGCCAGCAACAATCAGCCCCAGCATTTT.

The rearrangement joins TRBV7-2 to TRBJ2-4; D is perhaps TRBD2 (6 bases). The CDR3 has 14 amino acids. Trimming cost V 0 bases and J 4 bases, with 7 bases left between them. Germline CDR1 reads SGHTA; CDR2 reads FQGNSA. CDR3: CASSLAEGKNIQYF. CDR3 nucleotide sequence: TGTGCCAGCAGCTTAGCGGAGGGGAAAAACATTCAGTACTTC.

The genes are TRBV7-2 and TRBJ1-1, with a weak D call TRBD1 (6 bases). CDR1 and CDR2 from the germline V gene are SGHTA and FQGNSA. There are 17 residues in the CDR3. The germline V and J ends were trimmed by 2 bases and 1 base, with 17 bases remaining between them. CDR3 loop: CASSLTGWGPSNTEAFF. CDR3 DNA: TGTGCCAGCAGCTTAACGGGGTGGGGGCCCTCGAACACTGAAGCTTTCTTT. Drawing the rest from reference TRBV7-2 and TRBJ1-1, the complete variable domain is GAGVSQSPSNKVTEKGKDVELRCDPISGHTALYWYRQSLGQGLEFLIYFQGNSAPDKSGLPSDRFSAERTGGSVSTLTIQRTQQEDSAVYLCASSLTGWGPSNTEAFFGQGTRLTVV.

The chain links TRBV10-3 to TRBJ1-2; weak D call: TRBD1 (5 bases). From germline, CDR1 is ENHRY and CDR2 SYGVKD. The CDR3 extends over 14 amino acids. V gave up 7 bases and J gave up 2 bases, with 14 bases separating them. The CDR3 sequence: CAITPQGENYGYTF. The CDR3, as DNA: TGTGCCATCACCCCCCAAGGGGAGAACTATGGCTACACCTTC.

The rearrangement joins TRBV29-1 to TRBJ1-1; no clear D gene. V lost 7 bases and J lost 1, with 13 bases in between. Germline V gene sequence: CDR1 SQVTM, CDR2 ANQGSEA. The CDR3 extends over 13 amino acids. The DNA of the CDR3 is TGCAGCGCCCAATCCCTCCGGAACACTGAAGCTTTCTTT. Translated: CSAQSLRNTEAFF.

In this sample, this clonotype turned up a few times. The genes are TRBV5-1 and TRBJ2-5; 13 bases are a match to TRBD2. Looked up from germline, CDR1 is SGHRS and CDR2 is YFSETQ. CDR3 size: 18 residues. Unmatched junction bases numbered 12, after V lost 7 bases and J lost 0 bases. In nucleotides, the CDR3 is TGCGCCAGCGCCCGCGGGGGACTAGCGGGATCGTACCAAGAGACCCAGTACTTC. This encodes CASARGGLAGSYQETQYF.

The chain links TRBV6-5 to TRBJ1-6, with 10 bases aligning to TRBD1. CDR3 length: 15 residues. With 2 bases clipped from V and 9 bases from J, the junction kept 4 bases outside the gene matches. CDR1 is MNHEY, CDR2 SVGAGI, per germline. The CDR3 here is CASSYRTGGLSPLHF. As DNA, the CDR3 is TGTGCCAGCAGTTACCGGACAGGGGGGCTTTCACCCCTCCACTTT.

This clonotype was seen repeatedly, ten times or more. The chain has TRBV2 and TRBJ2-2, with TRBD2 matching over 11 bases. The germline V gene has CDR1 SNHLY and CDR2 FYNNEI. The ends lost 5 bases at V and 0 bases at J; junction bases unmatched: 5. The CDR3 totals 17 residues. In DNA form, the CDR3 reads TGTGCCAGCAGTTATGGGACTAGCGGAACGAACACCGGGGAGCTGTTTTTT. Translated, it gives CASSYGTSGTNTGELFF.

This clonotype appeared a few times. The chain employs TRBV11-2 and TRBJ1-1, with D perhaps TRBD1 (6 bases). This CDR3 contains 16 residues. The V gene's germline CDR1 is SGHAT and CDR2 FQNNGV. V lost 3 bases and J 0 bases, leaving 14 bases between the germline ends. This CDR3 reads CASSLPRGFVNTEAFF. The CDR3 DNA reads TGTGCCAGCAGCTTGCCCAGGGGTTTTGTGAACACTGAAGCTTTCTTT.

The count of this clonotype is one. The rearrangement uses TRBV2 and TRBJ2-2; D is ambiguous. The V gene's germline CDR1 is SNHLY and CDR2 FYNNEI. CDR3 length: 15 residues. Trimming stripped 6 bases from V and 0 bases from J, with 11 bases between. DNA of the CDR3: TGTGCCAGCAGCCCCTATACGACGAACACCGGGGAGCTGTTTTTT. Its protein product is CASSPYTTNTGELFF.

In its sample, this clonotype was seen a few times. This rearrangement joins TRBV18 to TRBJ2-7; 9 nucleotides align to TRBD1. The germline CDR1 and CDR2 sequences are KGHSH and LQKENI. This CDR3 has 14 residues. The V gene end was trimmed by 10 bases and the J gene end by 6 bases; junction bases not matched to a gene: 13. The CDR3 region is CATSLGQGVGEQYF. The DNA of the CDR3 is TGTGCCACTAGTCTGGGACAGGGTGTCGGCGAGCAGTACTTC.

This clonotype was picked up a small number of times. The chain is built from TRBV25-1 and TRBJ2-3; possible D gene TRBD2, 5 bases. CDR1 and CDR2 (germline): MGHDK, SYGVNS. V was pared by 0 bases and J by 1 base, with 11 bases between. The CDR3 is made up of 16 amino acids. The CDR3: CASSEYEDSCTDTQYF. CDR3 coding DNA: TGTGCCAGCAGTGAATATGAGGACTCTTGCACAGATACGCAGTATTTT.

This clonotype was seen a few times. The chain is built from TRBV6-5 and TRBJ2-7; 11 bases map to TRBD2. V lost 6 bases, J lost 2 bases, and 6 bases stayed unmatched. Per the germline V gene, CDR1 is MNHEY and CDR2 is SVGAGI. This CDR3 is built from 15 residues. The CDR3 DNA reads as TGTGCCAGCAGACCGACTAGCGGGGCGACCTACGAGCAGTACTTC. It is translated as CASRPTSGATYEQYF.

This clonotype was observed a handful of times. V usage is TRBV7-2 and J usage is TRBJ1-4, with TRBD1 as a possible D gene (5 bases). The V gene's germline CDR1 is SGHTA and CDR2 FQGNSA. CDR3 length: 16 residues. Deletions cut 1 base from V and 2 bases from J, with 11 bases between. Here the CDR3 reads CASSLVWRGTNEKLFF. The CDR3 DNA sequence: TGTGCCAGCAGCTTAGTGTGGCGGGGGACTAATGAAAAACTGTTTTTT.

The chain combines TRBV7-2 with TRBJ2-1; D is undetermined. This CDR3 has 13 residues. In germline, CDR1 is SGHTA, CDR2 FQGNSA. Trimming shortened V by 5 bases and J by 4 bases, and 9 bases separated the two germline ends. The CDR3 DNA is TGTGCCAGCAGCCCGCCCCTTTACAATGAGCAGTTCTTC. It encodes CASSPPLYNEQFF.

This chain joins TRBV18 and TRBJ1-2, with TRBD1 matching over 9 bases. V dropped 2 bases and J dropped 0; count of bases not matched to a gene: 4. The germline V gene encodes CDR1 KGHSH and CDR2 LQKENI. The CDR3 has 16 amino acids. The chain's CDR3 is CASSPSQGASNYGYTF. The CDR3 bases are TGTGCCAGCTCACCATCACAGGGGGCATCTAACTATGGCTACACCTTC.

The chain has TRBV20-1 and TRBJ2-2; 9 nucleotides agree with TRBD1. CDR1 DFQATT and CDR2 SNEGSKA come from the germline V gene (reference sequence). V trimming: 5 bases; J trimming: 5 bases; junction bases outside the gene matches: 12. The CDR3 has 16 amino acids. The CDR3 nucleotides read TGCAGTGCTGAGACCCGGGACAGGGTATCAACCGGGGAGCTGTTTTTT. It translates to CSAETRDRVSTGELFF.

With regard to this clonotype: Its ends do not fully match the called genes, so a read error is possible. This chain connects TRBV13 to TRBJ1-2; no reliable D call. The CDR3 is made up of 14 amino acids. Germline lookup yields CDR1 PRHDT and CDR2 FYEKMQ (reference sequence). This CDR3 reads CASSLGKSNYGYTF. The CDR3 DNA is TGTGCCAGCAGTTTAGGGAAATCGAACTATGGCTACACCTTC.

The rearrangement joins TRBV29-1 to TRBJ2-1; 7 bases agree with TRBD2. CDR3 length: 15 amino acids. J lost 1 base, V lost 6 bases, and 9 bases had no gene match. From germline, CDR1 is SQVTM and CDR2 ANQGSEA. The CDR3 region is CSVESEGGSYNEQFF. The CDR3 DNA follows: TGCAGCGTCGAATCGGAGGGAGGGTCCTACAATGAGCAGTTCTTC.

The CDR3 DNA is TGTGCCAGCAGCCAAGGGGGCCCTAAAGTAGCTTTCTTT. Its translation: CASSQGGPKVAFF. V usage is TRBV28 and J usage is TRBJ1-1; TRBD1 matches at 7 bases. This CDR3 contains 13 residues. V trimming: 6 bases; J trimming: 10 bases; junction bases outside the gene matches: 11. Looked up from germline, CDR1 is MDHEN and CDR2 is SYDVKM.

This clonotype was seen a few times. The V and J genes are TRBV29-1 and TRBJ1-5, with TRBD1 matching over 8 bases. Germline V gives CDR1 SQVTM, CDR2 ANQGSEA. The trim removed 4 bases at V and 4 bases at J, leaving 9 bases unmatched. This CDR3 has 15 amino acids. CDR3 amino acids: CSVGYGTGQNQPQHF. CDR3 nucleotides: TGCAGCGTTGGGTATGGGACAGGACAAAATCAGCCCCAGCATTTT.

V is TRBV14 and J is TRBJ2-6, with D hard to call. CDR3 length equals 15 residues. Germline V gene sequence: CDR1 SGHDN, CDR2 FVKESK. With 4 bases removed from V and 0 bases from J, the gap between germline ends came to 7 bases. CDR3 nucleotide sequence: TGTGCCAGCAGCCCAAGTGGCTCTGGGGCCAACGTCCTGACTTTC. It specifies CASSPSGSGANVLTF.

The gene calls are TRBV28 and TRBJ1-5; TRBD1 is a possible D gene (5 bases). V was cut by 4 bases and J by 6 bases, with 13 bases left in between. The CDR3 is made up of 14 amino acids. The germline CDR1 and CDR2 sequences are MDHEN and SYDVKM. The CDR3: CASSSAGLTQPQHF. CDR3 DNA sequence: TGTGCCAGCAGTTCGGCAGGGCTTACTCAGCCCCAGCATTTT.

This clonotype was detected a few times. The CDR3 protein is CSARDTGGGGTDTQYF. The CDR3 bases are TGCAGTGCTAGAGATACTGGGGGGGGCGGCACAGATACGCAGTATTTT. This chain joins TRBV20-1 and TRBJ2-3, with a tentative D call TRBD2 (7 bases). V lost 0 bases, J lost 1 base, and 14 bases lay in between. Germline V gene sequence: CDR1 DFQATT, CDR2 SNEGSKA (reference sequence). The CDR3 length is 16 residues.

V is TRBV3-1 and J is TRBJ1-1; no reliable D call. V was clipped by 0 bases and J by 0 bases, with 8 bases between them. The CDR3 covers 15 residues. CDR1 and CDR2 from the germline V gene are LGHDT and YNNKEL (reference sequence). The CDR3 nucleotides are TGTGCCAGCAGCCAAGACGCGTATATGAACACTGAAGCTTTCTTT. It translates to CASSQDAYMNTEAFF.